This is a list of T cell receptor beta chains from one sample in a study of shared clonotypes between healthy human individuals. Some clones are missing from TCRdb's copy, which holds only in-frame ones; the method was immunoSEQ multiplex PCR. Counted here are around 2.5 million clones, 93% occurring once; the ten biggest clones make up 0.36%. The source material was naive CD4+ T cells from PBMCs. These TCRs come from a man aged 18 to 29 in good health. Some clones in this sample may be carry-over from other donors' samples. Both conserved end residues are part of each CDR3. The D gene is left open where the match is weak. Not every row has a clone size; where given, it reads once, few, many or a size class.

CASRGVAGAGTGELFF,TGTGCCAGCAGGGGGGTAGCGGGCGCGGGCACCGGGGAGCTGTTTTTT,TRBJ2-2,.,TRBD2,TRBV27
CAARDRANTGELFF,TGTGCCGCCCGGGACAGGGCTAACACCGGGGAGCTGTTTTTT,TRBJ2-2,.,TRBD1,TRBV19
CASSLWQGRQETQYF,TGTGCCAGCAGCTTGTGGCAGGGAAGGCAAGAGACCCAGTACTTC,TRBJ2-5,.,.,TRBV5-6
CASSPKGYAEETQYF,TGTGCCAGCTCACCAAAGGGGTACGCAGAAGAGACCCAGTACTTC,TRBJ2-5,.,.,TRBV18
CASRDSWTTNYGYTF,TGTGCCAGCAGAGACAGCTGGACTACTAACTATGGCTACACCTTC,TRBJ1-2,.,.,TRBV27
CASSQGSPNAGDDEQFF,TGCGCCAGCAGCCAAGGATCTCCGAACGCAGGGGATGATGAGCAGTTCTTC,TRBJ2-1,.,.,TRBV4-3
CAWRGLAIYNEQFF,TGTGCCTGGAGGGGACTAGCGATTTACAATGAGCAGTTCTTC,TRBJ2-1,.,TRBD2,TRBV30
CASSVVAASPTGELFF,TGTGCCAGCAGCGTAGTTGCGGCTAGTCCAACCGGGGAGCTGTTTTTT,TRBJ2-2,.,.,TRBV9
CASSPGTSGRRKFF,TGTGCCAGCTCACCCGGGACTAGCGGGAGGAGAAAGTTCTTC,TRBJ2-1,.,TRBD2,TRBV18
CATEGENNQPQHF,TGTGCCACCGAGGGGGAAAACAATCAGCCCCAGCATTTT,TRBJ1-5,once,.,TRBV7-9
CASSVWRGWGTGELFF,TGTGCCAGCAGTGTTTGGAGAGGATGGGGCACCGGGGAGCTGTTTTTT,TRBJ2-2,.,.,TRBV6-1
CASSINKGSNQPQHF,TGTGCCAGTAGTATAAATAAAGGGAGCAATCAGCCCCAGCATTTT,TRBJ1-5,once,.,TRBV19
CAIRGADNEQFF,TGTGCCATCAGAGGAGCGGACAATGAGCAGTTCTTC,TRBJ2-1,.,.,TRBV10-3
CASSESTRRTYTDTQYF,TGCGCCAGCAGTGAGTCGACTCGTCGGACATACACAGATACGCAGTATTTT,TRBJ2-3,.,.,TRBV10-1
CASSLSGRAEGETQYF,TGTGCCAGCAGTTTATCGGGGAGGGCCGAGGGGGAGACCCAGTACTTC,TRBJ2-5,.,TRBD2,TRBV25-1
CVHLAGDTGELFF,TGTGTCCACCTAGCGGGAGACACCGGGGAGCTGTTTTTT,TRBJ2-2,.,TRBD2,TRBV25-1
CASSVQGLTYEQYF,TGCGCCAGCAGCGTACAGGGTTTGACCTACGAGCAGTACTTC,TRBJ2-7,.,.,TRBV5-1
CASGGGWGPGELFF,TGTGCCAGCGGGGGAGGATGGGGCCCCGGGGAGCTGTTTTTT,TRBJ2-2,.,.,TRBV9
CASSSLGPAHGYTF,TGCGCCAGCAGCTCCCTCGGCCCGGCGCATGGCTACACCTTC,TRBJ1-2,.,.,TRBV5-1
CASSIENRPQHF,TGTGCCAGTAGTATCGAGAATCGGCCCCAGCATTTT,TRBJ1-5,once,.,TRBV19
CASSKAIATNEKLFF,TGTGCCAGCAGCAAGGCCATTGCAACTAATGAAAAACTGTTTTTT,TRBJ1-4,.,.,TRBV2
CASSQDRERGKNIQYF,TGTGCCAGCAGCCAAGATCGGGAGCGGGGTAAAAACATTCAGTACTTC,TRBJ2-4,.,TRBD2,TRBV4-2